This T cell receptor (beta chain) came from a study of cytotoxic CD8 clonotypes in ibrutinib-treated CLL. Study details: Responses: about 25 partial, 2 complete; after median roughly 68 months, about 15 stayed remitted, around 12 progressed. Across samples, productive templates numbered around 260,000 and productive rearrangements reached some 94,000 on average.

TCRdb keeps only in-frame clones here, not all; method: immunoSEQ multiplex PCR. The data show some 200,000 clones, with 79% seen just once and about an eighth held by the top ten. For this clone: The antigen remains undetermined.

Study findings and constraints: Increased clonality at ibrutinib response gave way to a return toward baseline at progression. Baseline clonality, above age-matched healthy donor levels, tracked circulating CD8+ T-cell counts.

The V segment lost 4 bases and the J segment 12 bases; nucleotides outside the gene matches: 13. The germline V gene encodes CDR1 SGHNT and CDR2 YYREEE (reference sequence). The CDR3 covers 14 residues. V is TRBV5-4 and J is TRBJ1-2, with 9 positions matching TRBD1. This clonotype was sampled from a human donor with chronic lymphocytic leukemia. This material consisted of PBMCs, taken after 12 months of ibrutinib treatment. CDR3 in DNA: TGTGCCAGCAGCAGGGACCGGGACAGGGCCCGAGACACCTTC. It specifies CASSRDRDRARDTF.